The source of this T cell receptor beta chain is a study of blood T cell repertoires in COVID-19. On the study more broadly: Sites across the United States, Italy and Spain contributed samples from acute and convalescent COVID-19.

This CDR3 comprises 15 residues. Germline V gene sequence: CDR1 MNHEY, CDR2 SMNVEV (reference sequence). The junction had 13 bases not matched to a gene; V was cut back by 10 bases and J by 4 bases. As originally analysed: Using reference gene primer amplification, nucleated cell counts were estimated. Some clones are missing from TCRdb's copy, which holds only in-frame ones; the method was immunoSEQ multiplex PCR. V and J calls plus clone size are reproduced from that table; the DNA served to infer D and trimming. This repertoire shows tens of thousands of clones, 65% to 90% found once; its top ten account for less than 9.5%.

The chain joins TRBV27 to TRBJ1-2, with 9 bases fitting TRBD1. The receptor was isolated from a man aged 40-55 years with acute or convalescent COVID-19. The sequenced sample consisted of peripheral blood. CDR3 DNA sequence: TGTGCCACCCGCCGATCGACAGGGGGGATCTATGGCTACACCTTC. Translating gives CATRRSTGGIYGYTF.